These 12 T cell receptor beta chains came from one sample sequenced in a study of cytomegalovirus exposure and HLA in healthy donors. 13 Jbeta primers and 60 Vbeta primers were used for the PCR. TCRdb's table, derived via immunoSEQ multiplex PCR, lists solely in-frame clones and lacks some. The table includes 210,000 or so clones, roughly 80% detected once. Sequencing was done on a sample of PBMCs. The source of these receptors is a girl between 2 and 10 years old in good health and CMV-seronegative.

The rearrangement links TRBV10-1 to TRBJ1-2; D perhaps matches TRBD1 (6 bases). Germline assignment: CDR1 WNHNN and CDR2 SYGVQD (reference sequence). Deletions cut 0 bases from V and 5 bases from J, with 19 bases between. This CDR3 is 17 amino acids long. CDR3 amino acids: CASSESTLRRQVYGYTF. The CDR3 DNA reads TGCGCCAGCAGTGAGTCGACTCTCCGCCGACAGGTATATGGCTACACCTTC.

This sequence joins TRBV19 and TRBJ2-5; perhaps TRBD1 as D (6 bases). The CDR3 spans 15 residues. The V gene's germline CDR1 is LNHDA and CDR2 SQIVND (reference sequence). Trimming pared 6 bases from V and 3 bases from J, leaving 17 bases between. This CDR3 is CASSALGQIEETQYF. As DNA, the CDR3 is TGTGCCAGTAGCGCCCTCGGACAGATAGAAGAGACCCAGTACTTC. The full variable domain, its missing parts supplied by reference TRBV19 and TRBJ2-5, is DGGITQSPKYLFRKEGQNVTLSCEQNLNHDAMYWYRQDPGQGLRLIYYSQIVNDFQKGDIAEGYSVSREKKESFPLTVTSAQKNPTAFYLCASSALGQIEETQYFGPGTRLLVL.

J is TRBJ2-4 and V is TRBV6-1; D ambiguous. Per germline, CDR1 MNHNS and CDR2 SASEGT. The V gene lost 2 bases and the J gene lost 4 bases, with 21 bases spanning the gap. The CDR3 is 18 residues long. The CDR3 bases are TGTGCCAGCAGTGAATACTCGCCTACGAGGCAGCAGAAAAACATTCAGTACTTC. Translation: CASSEYSPTRQQKNIQYF.

This clone showed up just a few times. The chain employs TRBV5-4 and TRBJ2-7, with 11 positions matching TRBD1. The V gene end was trimmed by 0 bases and the J gene end by 6 bases; junction bases not matched to a gene: 5. The length of the CDR3 is 15 residues. CDR1 is SGHNT, CDR2 YYREEE, per germline (reference sequence). The CDR3 coding sequence is TGTGCCAGCAGCTTGGGGGGGGGACAGGGGGGCGAGCAGTACTTC. As protein: CASSLGGGQGGEQYF. Using reference TRBV5-4 and TRBJ2-7 for the parts outside the CDR3, the full variable domain is ETGVTQSPTHLIKTRGQQVTLRCSSQSGHNTVSWYQQALGQGPQFIFQYYREEENGRGNFPPRFSGLQFPNYSSELNVNALELDDSALYLCASSLGGGQGGEQYFGPGTRLTVT.

The rearrangement joins TRBV2 to TRBJ1-1; TRBD1 aligns across 8 bases. Per the germline V gene, CDR1 is SNHLY and CDR2 is FYNNEI. The V gene end was trimmed by 6 bases and the J gene end by 8 bases; junction bases not matched to a gene: 8. The CDR3 has 13 amino acids. CDR3 residues: CASRITGGGEAFF. As DNA, the CDR3 is TGTGCCAGCAGGATTACAGGGGGTGGGGAAGCTTTCTTT. The full variable domain, completed using reference TRBV2 and TRBJ1-1, is EPEVTQTPSHQVTQMGQEVILRCVPISNHLYFYWYRQILGQKVEFLVSFYNNEISEKSEIFDDQFSVERPDGSNFTLKIRSTKLEDSAMYFCASRITGGGEAFFGQGTRLTVV.

The rearrangement links TRBV9 to TRBJ1-3, with D unclear. The CDR3 has 17 amino acids. V dropped 4 bases and J dropped 0 bases, with 17 bases sitting between them. From germline, CDR1 is SGDLS and CDR2 YYNGEE. The CDR3 sequence: CASSPNSGVASGNTIYF. The CDR3 DNA reads TGTGCCAGCAGCCCCAATTCAGGCGTTGCCTCTGGAAACACCATATATTTT. Full variable domain (rest looked up from reference TRBV9 and TRBJ1-3): DSGVTQTPKHLITATGQRVTLRCSPRSGDLSVYWYQQSLDQGLQFLIQYYNGEERAKGNILERFSAQQFPDLHSELNLSSLELGDSALYFCASSPNSGVASGNTIYFGEGSWLTVV.

J is TRBJ1-4 and V is TRBV5-1; D is ambiguous. Trimming removed 4 bases from V and 7 bases from J, with 23 bases in between. The CDR3 loop spans 17 amino acids. Germline V gene data show CDR1 as SGHRS and CDR2 as YFSETQ. CDR3: CASSPAVGPLVVEKLFF. The CDR3 DNA is TGCGCCAGCAGCCCGGCGGTAGGCCCGCTCGTCGTTGAAAAACTGTTTTTT.

This clone was found once. The V call is TRBV10-3, the J call TRBJ2-5; D remains ambiguous. The CDR3 consists of 13 residues. Per the germline V gene, CDR1 is ENHRY and CDR2 is SYGVKD. V was shortened by 3 bases and J by 0 bases, with 5 bases between the two germline ends. The DNA for the CDR3 is TGTGCCATCAGTGACAGGAACCAAGAGACCCAGTACTTC. As protein: CAISDRNQETQYF.

The J gene is TRBJ2-1, the V gene TRBV7-2, with 16 bases lining up with TRBD2. From germline, CDR1 is SGHTA and CDR2 FQGNSA. V lost 4 bases and J lost 7; bases outside the gene matches: 7. CDR3 length: 17 amino acids. CDR3 sequence (DNA): TGTGCCAGCAGCTCGGGACTAGCGGGGGGGCTTGGGAATGAGCAGTTCTTC. Its protein is CASSSGLAGGLGNEQFF.

The rearrangement links TRBV6-1 to TRBJ2-2; 10 nucleotides match TRBD2. CDR1 is MNHNS and CDR2 is SASEGT in the germline V gene. Trimming removed 1 base from V and 6 bases from J; junction bases left unmatched: 5. This CDR3 is 16 amino acids long. The CDR3 region has the DNA TGTGCCAGCAGTGAAGAAAGGCTAGCGGGGGCCGGGGAGCTGTTTTTT. It is translated as CASSEERLAGAGELFF.

The rearrangement uses TRBV19 and TRBJ1-1; TRBD1 matches 7 bases. V lost 7 bases, J lost 8 bases, and 7 bases stayed unmatched. Germline V gene sequence: CDR1 LNHDA, CDR2 SQIVND (reference sequence). This CDR3 has 12 residues. The CDR3 reads CASKYEGQEAFF. The DNA of the CDR3 is TGTGCCAGTAAATATGAGGGACAGGAAGCTTTCTTT. Full variable domain (remainder filled in from reference TRBV19 and TRBJ1-1): DGGITQSPKYLFRKEGQNVTLSCEQNLNHDAMYWYRQDPGQGLRLIYYSQIVNDFQKGDIAEGYSVSREKKESFPLTVTSAQKNPTAFYLCASKYEGQEAFFGQGTRLTVV.

This chain uses TRBV6-5 with TRBJ1-5; TRBD1 is a possible D gene (6 bases). The CDR3 is made up of 12 amino acids. CDR1 MNHEY and CDR2 SVGAGI come from the germline V gene. Trimming shortened V by 5 bases and J by 9 bases, and 11 bases separated the two germline ends. The CDR3 reads CASSPVGGPQHF. The CDR3 DNA is TGTGCCAGCAGTCCCGTAGGGGGGCCCCAGCATTTT.